The sequence of this T cell receptor beta chain was determined in a study of blood T cell repertoires in COVID-19. Study as a whole: The study drew acute and convalescent COVID-19 samples from the United States, Italy and Spain. PBMCs, B-cell-depleted T cells, or T cells provided the cDNA or gDNA that made up the material.

Enrolment of Seattle patients took place during active infection, and they were followed longitudinally. Per the original data handling: Reference gene primer amplification yielded estimated nucleated cell counts. Profiling relied on immunoSEQ multiplex PCR, and the TCRdb table lists in-frame clones only, not all of them. D and trimming come from the DNA, and the V and J calls and clone size come from that table. This repertoire shows almost 200,000 clones, just under 85% found once; its top ten account for 0.9% to 0.95%. The sequence was obtained from a man in his sixties with COVID-19, enrolled during active disease. Input material: peripheral blood.

This CDR3 reads CASSIEPRGRNQPQHF. The CDR3, as DNA: TGTGCCAGTAGTATAGAGCCCAGGGGGAGGAATCAGCCCCAGCATTTT. The genes are TRBV19 and TRBJ1-5, with 7 bases identical to TRBD1. With V trimmed by 0 bases and J by 4 bases, 6 bases remained unmatched. CDR1 and CDR2 from the germline V gene are LNHDA and SQIVND (reference sequence). CDR3 length: 16 residues.